This TCR beta chain was sequenced during a study of cytomegalovirus exposure and HLA in healthy donors. Amplification used 60 Vbeta primers and 13 Jbeta primers. Some clones are missing from TCRdb's copy, which holds only in-frame ones; the method was immunoSEQ multiplex PCR. The table has about 140,000 clones, under 80% seen once. Germline loops: CDR1 SGHTA, CDR2 FQGNSA. CDR3 length equals 17 residues. Trimming removed 2 bases from V and 3 bases from J; junction bases left unmatched: 9. Source material: PBMCs. This chain links TRBV7-2 with TRBJ1-5, with 8 bases matching TRBD1. The sequence derives from a male donor in good health and CMV-seronegative. The CDR3 sequence: CASSLRGQGAFNQPQHF. DNA for the CDR3: TGTGCCAGCAGCTTAAGGGGTCAGGGGGCCTTCAATCAGCCCCAGCATTTT.